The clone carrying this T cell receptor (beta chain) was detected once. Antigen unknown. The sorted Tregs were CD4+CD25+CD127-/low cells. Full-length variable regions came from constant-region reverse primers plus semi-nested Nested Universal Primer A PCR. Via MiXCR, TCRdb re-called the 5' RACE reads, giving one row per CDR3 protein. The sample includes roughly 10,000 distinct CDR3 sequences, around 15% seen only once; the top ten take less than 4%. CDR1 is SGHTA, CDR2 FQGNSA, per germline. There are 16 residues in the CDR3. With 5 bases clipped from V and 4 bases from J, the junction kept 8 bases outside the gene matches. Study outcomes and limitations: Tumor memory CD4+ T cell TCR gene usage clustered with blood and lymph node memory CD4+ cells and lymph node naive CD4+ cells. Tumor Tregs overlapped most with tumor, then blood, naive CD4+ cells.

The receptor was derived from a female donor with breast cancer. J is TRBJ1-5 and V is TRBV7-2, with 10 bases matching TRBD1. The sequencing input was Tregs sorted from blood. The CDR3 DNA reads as TGTGCCAGCAGCCCAAGGGACAGGGGAGGAAATCAGCCCCAGCATTTT. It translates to CASSPRDRGGNQPQHF.